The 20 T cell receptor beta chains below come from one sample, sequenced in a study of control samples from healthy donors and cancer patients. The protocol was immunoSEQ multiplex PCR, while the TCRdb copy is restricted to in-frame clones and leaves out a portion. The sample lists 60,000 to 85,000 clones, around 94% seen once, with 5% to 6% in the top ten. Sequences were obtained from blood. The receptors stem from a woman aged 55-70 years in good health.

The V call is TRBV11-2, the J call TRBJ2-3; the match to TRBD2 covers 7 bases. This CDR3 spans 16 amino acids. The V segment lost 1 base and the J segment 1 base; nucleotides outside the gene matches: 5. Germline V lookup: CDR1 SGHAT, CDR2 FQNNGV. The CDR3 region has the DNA TGTGCCAGCAGCTTAGTTGCGGGAGCCGGCACAGATACGCAGTATTTT. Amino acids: CASSLVAGAGTDTQYF.

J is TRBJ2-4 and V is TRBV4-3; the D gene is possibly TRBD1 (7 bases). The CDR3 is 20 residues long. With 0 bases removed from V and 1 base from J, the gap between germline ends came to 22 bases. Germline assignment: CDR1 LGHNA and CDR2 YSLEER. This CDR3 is CASSQEGGGIARNAKNIQYF. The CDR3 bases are TGCGCCAGCAGCCAAGAAGGAGGGGGCATCGCGAGAAACGCCAAAAACATTCAGTACTTC.

The CDR3 coding sequence is TGTGCCAGCAGCTCCCCCCTAAACCGGGGGGACGAGCAGTACTTC. This sequence encodes CASSSPLNRGDEQYF. The rearrangement uses TRBV7-9 and TRBJ2-7, with 7 nucleotides matching TRBD2. V was pared by 4 bases and J by 5 bases, with 11 bases of the junction left unmatched. Germline-derived CDR1 and CDR2 are SEHNR and FQNEAQ (reference sequence). The CDR3 extends over 15 amino acids.

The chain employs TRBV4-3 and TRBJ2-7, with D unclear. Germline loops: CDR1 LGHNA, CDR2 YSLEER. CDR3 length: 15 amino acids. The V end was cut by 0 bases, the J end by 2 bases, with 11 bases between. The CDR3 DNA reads TGCGCCAGCAGCCAAGATTTCCTGGCCCCCTACGAGCAGTACTTC. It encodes CASSQDFLAPYEQYF.

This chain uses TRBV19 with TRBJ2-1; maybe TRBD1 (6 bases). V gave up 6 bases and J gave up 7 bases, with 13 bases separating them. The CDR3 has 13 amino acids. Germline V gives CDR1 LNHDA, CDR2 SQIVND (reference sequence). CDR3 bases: TGTGCCAGTAGCCATAGAGGGGGAAATGAGCAGTTCTTC. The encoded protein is CASSHRGGNEQFF.

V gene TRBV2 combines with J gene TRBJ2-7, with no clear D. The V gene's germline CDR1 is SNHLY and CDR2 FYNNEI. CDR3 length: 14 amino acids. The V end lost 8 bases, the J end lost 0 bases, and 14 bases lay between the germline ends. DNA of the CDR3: TGTGCCAGCCGCGCTGACCTAAGCTCCTACGAGCAGTACTTC. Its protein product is CASRADLSSYEQYF.

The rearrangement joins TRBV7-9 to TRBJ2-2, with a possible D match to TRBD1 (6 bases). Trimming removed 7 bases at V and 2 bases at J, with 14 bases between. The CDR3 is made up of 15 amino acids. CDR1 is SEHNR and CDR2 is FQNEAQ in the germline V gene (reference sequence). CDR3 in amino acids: CASTRGGGNTGELFF. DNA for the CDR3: TGTGCCAGCACTCGAGGTGGGGGCAACACCGGGGAGCTGTTTTTT.

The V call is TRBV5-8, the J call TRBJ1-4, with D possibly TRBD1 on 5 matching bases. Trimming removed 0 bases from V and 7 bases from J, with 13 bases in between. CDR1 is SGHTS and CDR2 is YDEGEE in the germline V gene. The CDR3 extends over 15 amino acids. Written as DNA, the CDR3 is TGTGCCAGCAGCTTGGTGCCAGGGCATGGTGAAAAACTGTTTTTT. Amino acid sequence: CASSLVPGHGEKLFF.

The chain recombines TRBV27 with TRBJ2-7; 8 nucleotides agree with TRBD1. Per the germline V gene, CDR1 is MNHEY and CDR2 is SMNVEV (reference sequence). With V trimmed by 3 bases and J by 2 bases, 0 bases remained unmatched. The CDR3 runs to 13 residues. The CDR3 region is CASSLTGAYEQYF. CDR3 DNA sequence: TGTGCCAGCAGTTTGACAGGGGCCTACGAGCAGTACTTC.

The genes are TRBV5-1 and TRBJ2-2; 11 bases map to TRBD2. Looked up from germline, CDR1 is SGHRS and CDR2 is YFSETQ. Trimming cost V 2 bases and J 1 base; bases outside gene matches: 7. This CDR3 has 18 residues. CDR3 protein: CASSFRSTSGRNTGELFF. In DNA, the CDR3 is TGCGCCAGCAGCTTTCGGTCAACTAGCGGGAGGAACACCGGGGAGCTGTTTTTT.

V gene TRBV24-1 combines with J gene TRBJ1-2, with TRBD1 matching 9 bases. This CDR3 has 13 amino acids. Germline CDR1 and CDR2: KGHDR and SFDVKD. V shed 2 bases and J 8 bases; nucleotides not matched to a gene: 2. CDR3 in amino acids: CATSDWDRVGYTF. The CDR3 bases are TGTGCCACCAGTGATTGGGACAGGGTGGGCTACACCTTC.

The CDR3 spells CATSGSTRKGVYNEQFF. CDR3 nucleotide sequence: TGTGCCACCAGTGGTTCGACACGGAAGGGGGTCTACAATGAGCAGTTCTTC. The chain couples TRBV24-1 to TRBJ2-1; D might be TRBD1 (6 bases). Trimming removed 5 bases at V and 3 bases at J, with 19 bases between. Per the germline V gene, CDR1 is KGHDR and CDR2 is SFDVKD. This CDR3 is 17 amino acids long.

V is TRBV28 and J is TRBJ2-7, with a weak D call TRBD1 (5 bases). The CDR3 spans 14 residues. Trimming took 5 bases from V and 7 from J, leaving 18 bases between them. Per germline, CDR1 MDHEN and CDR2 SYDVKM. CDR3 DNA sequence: TGTGCCAGCAGTCGTTTAGGGGTGGGGCTGGAGCAGTACTTC. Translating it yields CASSRLGVGLEQYF.

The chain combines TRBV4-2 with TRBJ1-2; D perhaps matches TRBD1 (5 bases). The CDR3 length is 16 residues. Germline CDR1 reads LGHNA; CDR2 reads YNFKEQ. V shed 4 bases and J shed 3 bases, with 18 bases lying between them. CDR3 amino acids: CASSRDPGGVDYGYTF. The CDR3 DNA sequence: TGTGCCAGCAGCCGAGACCCGGGGGGTGTCGACTATGGCTACACCTTC.

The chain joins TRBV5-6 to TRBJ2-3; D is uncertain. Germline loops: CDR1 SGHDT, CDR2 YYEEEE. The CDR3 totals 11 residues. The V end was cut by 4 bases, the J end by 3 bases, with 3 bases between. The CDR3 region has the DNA TGTGCCAGCAGCCGGACAGATACGCAGTATTTT. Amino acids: CASSRTDTQYF.

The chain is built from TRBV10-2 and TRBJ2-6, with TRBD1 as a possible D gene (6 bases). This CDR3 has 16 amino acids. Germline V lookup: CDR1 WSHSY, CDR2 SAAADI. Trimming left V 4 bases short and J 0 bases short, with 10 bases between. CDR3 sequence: CASSGGGYSGANVLTF. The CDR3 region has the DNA TGCGCCAGCAGTGGAGGGGGATACTCTGGGGCCAACGTCCTGACTTTC.

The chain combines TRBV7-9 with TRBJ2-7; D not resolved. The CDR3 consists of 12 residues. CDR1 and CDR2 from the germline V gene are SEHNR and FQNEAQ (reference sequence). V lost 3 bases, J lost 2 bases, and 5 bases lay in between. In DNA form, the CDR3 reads TGTGCCAGCAGCTTCGGAGCCTACGAGCAGTACTTC. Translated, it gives CASSFGAYEQYF.

The CDR3 DNA sequence: TGTGCCAGCAGTTACGTGGGTCTAGCGGATAATCCTCGCTCCTACAATGAGCAGTTCTTC. Protein sequence: CASSYVGLADNPRSYNEQFF. This chain links TRBV6-2 or TRBV6-3 with TRBJ2-1; 7 nucleotides line up with TRBD2. With 2 bases clipped from V and 0 bases from J, the junction kept 16 bases outside the gene matches. Germline V lookup: CDR1 MNHEY, CDR2 SVGEGT. This CDR3 has 20 residues.

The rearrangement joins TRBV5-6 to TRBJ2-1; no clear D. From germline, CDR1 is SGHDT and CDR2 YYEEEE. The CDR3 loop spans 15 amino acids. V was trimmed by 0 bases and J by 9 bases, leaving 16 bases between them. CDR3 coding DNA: TGTGCCAGCAGCTTGGAACCGTTTCGCGGCGGTGAGCAGTTCTTC. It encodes CASSLEPFRGGEQFF. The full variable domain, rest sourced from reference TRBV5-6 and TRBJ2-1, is DAGVTQSPTHLIKTRGQQVTLRCSPKSGHDTVSWYQQALGQGPQFIFQYYEEEERQRGNFPDRFSGHQFPNYSSELNVNALLLGDSALYLCASSLEPFRGGEQFFGPGTRLTVL.

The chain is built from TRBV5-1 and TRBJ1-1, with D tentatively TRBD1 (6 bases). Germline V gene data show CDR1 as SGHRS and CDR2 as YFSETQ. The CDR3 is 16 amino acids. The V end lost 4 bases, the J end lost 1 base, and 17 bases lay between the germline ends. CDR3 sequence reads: CASSLGYRVENTEAFF. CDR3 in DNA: TGCGCCAGCAGCCTAGGATACAGGGTTGAGAACACTGAAGCTTTCTTT.